This T cell receptor beta chain was identified in a study of cytomegalovirus exposure and HLA in healthy donors. CDR3 length: 14 residues. Germline V gene lookup returns CDR1 SNHLY and CDR2 FYNNEI. The V segment lost 6 bases and the J segment 6 bases; nucleotides outside the gene matches: 8. The table lists this clone with a count of one. 60 Vbeta and 13 Jbeta primers were used in PCR. Here immunoSEQ multiplex PCR was the method, and the copy in TCRdb shows in-frame clones only, minus some. The table includes around 60,000 clones, 65% to 85% detected once. The chain couples TRBV2 to TRBJ1-2; 9 positions match TRBD1. This clonotype was obtained from a male donor in good health and CMV-seronegative. Sequencing was performed on PBMCs. The CDR3 protein is CASSPNRGPDGYTF. CDR3 DNA: TGTGCCAGCAGCCCCAACAGGGGGCCTGATGGCTACACCTTC.